The 30 T cell receptor beta chains presented below share a single source sample, sequenced in a study of blood T cell repertoires in COVID-19. TCRdb's copy holds only in-frame clones and misses some; the assay was immunoSEQ multiplex PCR. The sample holds under 150,000 clones, about 83% seen once. Sequenced sample: peripheral blood. These receptors were obtained from a man aged 40-49 years with active or convalescent COVID-19.

The CDR3 spells CASSFSVAGEVNTQYF. The CDR3 nucleotides are TGCGCCAGCAGCTTCTCAGTAGCGGGGGAAGTAAATACGCAGTATTTT. This chain uses TRBV5-1 with TRBJ2-3; TRBD2 matches 9 bases. Trimming at V came to 2 bases and at J to 7 bases, leaving 11 bases not matched to a gene. This CDR3 is built from 16 residues. Germline-derived CDR1 and CDR2 are SGHRS and YFSETQ.

The chain links TRBV19 to TRBJ2-5; a possible D gene is TRBD2 (6 bases). V was clipped by 6 bases and J by 1 base, with 15 bases between them. This CDR3 spans 15 amino acids. Germline CDR1 and CDR2: LNHDA and SQIVND (reference sequence). The CDR3 sequence: CASSLGGVGQETQYF. The CDR3, as DNA: TGTGCCAGTAGCCTGGGGGGAGTAGGCCAAGAGACCCAGTACTTC.

The rearrangement uses TRBV20-1 and TRBJ1-3; D is unclear. Germline-derived CDR1 and CDR2 are DFQATT and SNEGSKA (reference sequence). This CDR3 is 15 amino acids long. V lost 3 bases to trimming and J lost 0 bases, with 12 bases between them. CDR3 sequence reads: CSASYSPFSGNTIYF. Written as DNA, the CDR3 is TGCAGTGCTAGTTACAGCCCTTTCTCTGGAAACACCATATATTTT.

This sequence joins TRBV19 and TRBJ2-7, with 8 bases fitting TRBD1. J lost 4 bases, V lost 5 bases, and 4 bases had no gene match. Germline V gives CDR1 LNHDA, CDR2 SQIVND (reference sequence). This CDR3 has 13 residues. CDR3 protein: CASSLQGGYEQYF. The CDR3 bases are TGTGCCAGTAGTCTACAGGGGGGTTACGAGCAGTACTTC.

This clone appeared once. The genes are TRBV10-3 and TRBJ1-1; D unresolved. The germline CDR1 and CDR2 sequences are ENHRY and SYGVKD. This CDR3 region has 13 residues. V lost 6 bases, J lost 8 bases, and 16 bases lay in between. The CDR3 DNA sequence: TGTGCCATCAGGTACCATTCTAACGGGGAAGCTTTCTTT. Amino acid sequence: CAIRYHSNGEAFF.

The chain has TRBV6-1 and TRBJ2-1; 10 bases map to TRBD1. The CDR3 has 15 amino acids. Germline assignment: CDR1 MNHNS and CDR2 SASEGT. J gave up 8 bases and V 5 bases, and 9 bases lay outside the gene matches. The CDR3 sequence is CASSLVTGGRDEQFF. Here the CDR3 DNA reads TGTGCCAGCAGTCTTGTGACAGGGGGCAGGGATGAGCAGTTCTTC.

The table lists this clone with a few counts. This chain joins TRBV27 and TRBJ2-2; D possibly corresponds to TRBD2 (5 bases). In germline, CDR1 is MNHEY, CDR2 SMNVEV (reference sequence). The length of the CDR3 is 12 residues. The V end was cut by 10 bases, the J end by 2 bases, with 8 bases between. The CDR3 nucleotides are TGTGCCACCCGGGAAAACACCGGGGAGCTGTTTTTT. Protein sequence: CATRENTGELFF.

V usage is TRBV9 and J usage is TRBJ1-1; D not certain. V was pared by 4 bases and J by 7 bases, with 17 bases between. The germline V gene encodes CDR1 SGDLS and CDR2 YYNGEE. The CDR3 spans 14 residues. CDR3 DNA: TGTGCCAGCAGCACAACAAGCGGAATAGGTGAAGCTTTCTTT. Translation gives CASSTTSGIGEAFF.

The rearrangement links TRBV10-3 to TRBJ2-6, with D uncertain. The CDR3 length is 15 residues. The V and J ends lost 2 bases and 0 bases respectively, with 5 bases between them. CDR1 and CDR2 from the germline V gene are ENHRY and SYGVKD. The CDR3 sequence: CAISEKSSGANVLTF. For the CDR3, the DNA is TGTGCCATCAGTGAGAAGAGCTCTGGGGCCAACGTCCTGACTTTC.

Only a few counts were recorded for this clone. V usage is TRBV5-1 and J usage is TRBJ2-3; TRBD2 agrees at 10 bases. The junction had 4 bases not matched to a gene; V was cut back by 2 bases and J by 4 bases. Germline lookup yields CDR1 SGHRS and CDR2 YFSETQ. The CDR3 totals 15 residues. In DNA, the CDR3 is TGCGCCAGCAGCTTCGGACTAGCGGACCCAGATACGCAGTATTTT. As protein: CASSFGLADPDTQYF.

This rearrangement joins TRBV16 to TRBJ2-7, with 7 bases identical to TRBD1. The ends lost 0 bases at V and 3 bases at J; junction bases unmatched: 5. The V gene's germline CDR1 is KGHSY and CDR2 FQNENV. The CDR3 length is 15 residues. The CDR3 is CASSQSGQLFYEQYF. The CDR3 coding sequence is TGTGCCAGCAGCCAATCGGGACAGCTCTTCTACGAGCAGTACTTC.

In this sample, this clone turned up once. This chain links TRBV7-9 with TRBJ2-7; TRBD2 matches 8 bases. The CDR3 spans 14 residues. CDR1 is SEHNR and CDR2 is FQNEAQ in the germline V gene (reference sequence). J gave up 2 bases and V 5 bases, and 5 bases lay outside the gene matches. CDR3 bases: TGTGCCAGCAGCGGCCCCGGGGGGGCCTACGAGCAGTACTTC. This encodes CASSGPGGAYEQYF.

The table lists this clone with a few counts. CDR3 coding DNA: TGTGCCTGGAGCGCCCCCGGGACAGGGGTGAGTGAGCAGTTCTTC. This translates into CAWSAPGTGVSEQFF. The V gene is TRBV30, the J gene TRBJ2-1; 10 nucleotides line up with TRBD1. The CDR3 is 15 amino acids. CDR1 and CDR2 (germline): GTSNPN, SVGIG (reference sequence). The V gene end was trimmed by 3 bases and the J gene end by 9 bases; junction bases not matched to a gene: 11. Using reference TRBV30 and TRBJ2-1 for the parts outside the CDR3, the full variable domain is SQTIHQWPATLVQPVGSPLSLECTVEGTSNPNLYWYRQAAGRGLQLLFYSVGIGQISSEVPQNLSASRPQDRQFILSSKKLLLSDSGFYLCAWSAPGTGVSEQFFGPGTRLTVL.

Here the CDR3 DNA reads TGCGCCAGCAAAGAGGGAAGGGTCTCCTCTAACTATGGCTACACCTTC. This gives the protein CASKEGRVSSNYGYTF. This chain links TRBV5-1 with TRBJ1-2, with D unresolved. Between the trimmed V and J ends, which lost 6 bases and 0 bases, there was a span of 18 bases. The CDR3 contains 16 residues. Germline CDR1 reads SGHRS; CDR2 reads YFSETQ.

This clone was recorded only once. The chain links TRBV7-9 to TRBJ1-1; D gene uncertain. Between the trimmed V and J ends, which lost 7 bases and 5 bases, there was a span of 17 bases. CDR3 length: 14 amino acids. Germline V gene sequence: CDR1 SEHNR, CDR2 FQNEAQ (reference sequence). The CDR3 here is CASNPSGSGTEAFF. The CDR3 region has the DNA TGTGCCAGCAACCCTAGTGGCAGTGGGACTGAAGCTTTCTTT.

This chain joins TRBV10-2 and TRBJ2-1, with 14 bases lining up with TRBD2. This CDR3 has 16 amino acids. The V gene end was trimmed by 6 bases and the J gene end by 7 bases; junction bases not matched to a gene: 8. Germline V gene data show CDR1 as WSHSY and CDR2 as SAAADI. The CDR3 reads CASRSGLAGARNEQFF. The CDR3 DNA reads TGCGCCAGCAGGTCGGGACTAGCGGGGGCTCGGAATGAGCAGTTCTTC.

V is TRBV5-1 and J is TRBJ2-3; D might be TRBD2 (6 bases). Trimming stripped 1 base from V and 0 bases from J, with 12 bases between. Germline V lookup: CDR1 SGHRS, CDR2 YFSETQ. This CDR3 contains 16 residues. The CDR3 loop is CASSLSVAASTDTQYF. The DNA for the CDR3 is TGCGCCAGCAGCTTGTCGGTAGCGGCTAGCACAGATACGCAGTATTTT.

The rearrangement links TRBV6-2 or TRBV6-3 to TRBJ2-5; D may be TRBD1 (5 bases). The CDR3 extends over 13 amino acids. The germline V and J ends were trimmed by 4 bases and 5 bases, with 11 bases remaining between them. CDR1 MNHEY and CDR2 SVGEGT come from the germline V gene. The DNA of the CDR3 is TGTGCCAGCAGTTTCAGGGAAGAGGAGACCCAGTACTTC. This encodes CASSFREEETQYF.

The chain carries TRBV5-5 and TRBJ1-5, with a possible D match to TRBD1 (6 bases). Germline V CDR1 and CDR2: SGHKS, YYEKEE (reference sequence). V was clipped by 2 bases and J by 3 bases, with 12 bases between them. The CDR3 is 15 residues long. The CDR3 sequence: CASSFFQGYNQPQHF. In nucleotides, the CDR3 is TGTGCCAGCAGCTTCTTCCAGGGGTACAATCAGCCCCAGCATTTT.

The rearrangement links TRBV9 to TRBJ2-7; 8 bases align to TRBD1. The CDR3 runs to 15 residues. Germline CDR1 SGDLS, CDR2 YYNGEE. J was trimmed by 7 bases and V by 4 bases; bases with no gene match: 13. CDR3 in DNA: TGTGCCAGCAGCACAGCGCCACAGGGGGTTGAGGAGCAGTACTTC. Translating it yields CASSTAPQGVEEQYF.

The chain uses TRBV5-4 and TRBJ1-1, with D unclear. Germline CDR1 SGHNT, CDR2 YYREEE (reference sequence). The CDR3 is made up of 14 amino acids. Trimming removed 1 base at V and 7 bases at J, with 14 bases between. CDR3 in amino acids: CASSLSAGAVEAFF. Written as DNA, the CDR3 is TGTGCCAGCAGCTTGTCTGCGGGTGCGGTTGAAGCTTTCTTT. Full variable domain (remainder filled in from reference TRBV5-4 and TRBJ1-1): ETGVTQSPTHLIKTRGQQVTLRCSSQSGHNTVSWYQQALGQGPQFIFQYYREEENGRGNFPPRFSGLQFPNYSSELNVNALELDDSALYLCASSLSAGAVEAFFGQGTRLTVV.

J is TRBJ2-2 and V is TRBV4-3, with TRBD2 matching over 8 bases. CDR3 length: 16 residues. V was pared by 5 bases and J by 0 bases, with 5 bases of the junction left unmatched. Germline values: CDR1 LGHNA, CDR2 YSLEER. The CDR3 loop reads CASSRLSGANTGELFF. CDR3 DNA sequence: TGCGCCAGCAGCAGACTTAGCGGGGCGAACACCGGGGAGCTGTTTTTT.

The gene calls are TRBV19 and TRBJ1-5; possibly TRBD1 for D (5 bases). The CDR3 is made up of 15 amino acids. V gave up 6 bases and J gave up 3 bases, with 15 bases separating them. Germline V CDR1 and CDR2: LNHDA, SQIVND (reference sequence). CDR3 DNA sequence: TGTGCCAGTAGGGCCGGGGGGACGGTCAATCAGCCCCAGCATTTT. Translating it yields CASRAGGTVNQPQHF.

This clone was picked up one time. The chain combines TRBV3-1 (or the pseudogene TRBV3-2) with TRBJ1-3; D gene ambiguous. The germline V and J ends were trimmed by 1 base and 8 bases, with 9 bases remaining between them. This CDR3 comprises 13 residues. Per germline, CDR1 LGHDT and CDR2 YNNKEL (reference sequence). The CDR3 loop reads CASSQVVGDTIYF. In nucleotides, the CDR3 is TGTGCCAGCAGCCAAGTAGTGGGAGACACCATATATTTT.

This chain's CDR3 is CASSQDVYTGELFF. Written as DNA, the CDR3 is TGTGCCAGCAGCCAAGATGTATACACCGGGGAGCTGTTTTTT. V usage is TRBV14 and J usage is TRBJ2-2; D uncertain. The CDR3 covers 14 residues. Between the trimmed V and J ends, which lost 0 bases and 3 bases, there was a span of 5 bases. Germline V gene sequence: CDR1 SGHDN, CDR2 FVKESK.

This clone was counted between two and nine times. The gene calls are TRBV6-4 and TRBJ2-1; 10 bases align to TRBD2. Germline CDR1 and CDR2: MRHNA and SNTAGT. After removal of 4 bases from V and 13 bases from J, the junction contained 7 bases not matched to a gene. This CDR3 contains 13 residues. CDR3 protein: CASSGRLAGDQFF. CDR3 sequence (DNA): TGTGCCAGCAGTGGGAGGCTAGCGGGGGACCAGTTCTTC.

The J gene is TRBJ1-4, the V gene TRBV3-1 (or the pseudogene TRBV3-2); D ambiguous. This CDR3 comprises 15 residues. Trimming left V 7 bases short and J 1 base short, with 13 bases between. Germline-derived CDR1 and CDR2 are LGHDT and YNNKEL (reference sequence). The CDR3 here is CASKPVGVTNEKLFF. The DNA of the CDR3 is TGTGCCAGCAAGCCTGTTGGTGTAACTAATGAAAAACTGTTTTTT.

The count of this clone is one. The chain links TRBV4-1 to TRBJ1-6; 9 bases fit TRBD1. Trimming removed 1 base from V and 9 bases from J; junction bases left unmatched: 13. Germline V CDR1 and CDR2: MGHRA, YSYEKL. This CDR3 spans 18 amino acids. Here the CDR3 reads CASSQAPPNRGHRSPLHF. The CDR3 bases are TGCGCCAGCAGCCAAGCACCCCCTAACAGGGGGCATCGTTCACCCCTCCACTTT.

The chain uses TRBV15 and TRBJ1-4; possible D gene TRBD1, 5 bases. The germline V and J ends were trimmed by 4 bases and 2 bases, with 11 bases remaining between them. The CDR3 runs to 15 residues. Germline CDR1 is LNHNV and CDR2 is YYDKDF (reference sequence). The CDR3 nucleotides are TGTGCCACCAGCAAATTCAGGGCGACTAATGAAAAACTGTTTTTT. Its protein is CATSKFRATNEKLFF. Looking up the rest from reference TRBV15 and TRBJ1-4 gives the full variable domain: DAMVIQNPRYQVTQFGKPVTLSCSQTLNHNVMYWYQQKSSQAPKLLFHYYDKDFNNEADTPDNFQSRRPNTSFCFLDIRSPGLGDTAMYLCATSKFRATNEKLFFGSGTQLSVL.

J is TRBJ1-2 and V is TRBV29-1; TRBD1 is a possible D gene (5 bases). Germline values: CDR1 SQVTM, CDR2 ANQGSEA. Trimming stripped 3 bases from V and 8 bases from J, with 16 bases between. The CDR3 extends over 13 amino acids. The CDR3 region has the DNA TGCAGCGTTGATAAGGGAGGGACTATCGGCTACACCTTC. This translates into CSVDKGGTIGYTF.